This passage covers 10 T cell receptor beta chains from one sample sequenced in a study of technical replicates of blood from a handful of donors. Assay used: immunoSEQ multiplex PCR; TCRdb lists only in-frame clones, some missing. This sample has more than 65,000 clones, with 95% to 98% found just once. The sequencing input was T cells isolated from PBMCs. These TCRs come from a human donor in good health.

This chain uses TRBV9 with TRBJ2-7, with 11 bases aligning to TRBD2. From germline, CDR1 is SGDLS and CDR2 YYNGEE. There are 15 residues in the CDR3. J lost 3 bases, V lost 3 bases, and 5 bases had no gene match. The CDR3 nucleotides read TGTGCCAGCAGCGGTACCGGGACTAGCGGCTACGAGCAGTACTTC. It yields the protein CASSGTGTSGYEQYF.

The V and J genes are TRBV7-2 and TRBJ1-1; D may be TRBD1 (6 bases). Trimming stripped 4 bases from V and 6 bases from J, with 9 bases between. The CDR3 extends over 12 amino acids. Germline assignment: CDR1 SGHTA and CDR2 FQGNSA. The CDR3 region has the DNA TGTGCCAGCAGCTACCGGACAGCTGAAGCTTTCTTT. Protein sequence: CASSYRTAEAFF.

V and J are TRBV4-3 and TRBJ2-3; D unclear. Trimming cost V 1 base and J 2 bases, with 10 bases left between them. The CDR3 length is 15 residues. Germline V gives CDR1 LGHNA, CDR2 YSLEER. The CDR3 sequence is CASSQAQDYTDTQYF. In nucleotides, the CDR3 is TGCGCCAGCAGCCAAGCCCAGGATTACACAGATACGCAGTATTTT.

The rearrangement links TRBV6-5 to TRBJ1-2; 7 bases align to TRBD1. V lost 6 bases and J lost 0; bases outside the gene matches: 4. Germline V gene sequence: CDR1 MNHEY, CDR2 SVGAGI. This CDR3 has 14 residues. The CDR3 reads CASRRTGSNYGYTF. As DNA, the CDR3 is TGTGCCAGCAGGAGGACAGGCTCTAACTATGGCTACACCTTC.

The chain links TRBV28 to TRBJ2-7, with 8 bases matching TRBD2. The V gene's germline CDR1 is MDHEN and CDR2 SYDVKM. The CDR3 is 12 amino acids. V was clipped by 6 bases and J by 6 bases; unmatched bases: 4. CDR3 sequence reads: CASRGLAGEQYF. In DNA, the CDR3 is TGTGCCAGCAGAGGACTAGCAGGCGAGCAGTACTTC.

The chain links TRBV19 to TRBJ2-3; D gene uncertain. The CDR3 is 13 residues long. V shed 5 bases and J shed 8 bases, with 14 bases lying between them. CDR1 and CDR2 from the germline V gene are LNHDA and SQIVND (reference sequence). The CDR3, as DNA: TGTGCCAGTAGTTTCAGTGGAGTGCGTACGCAGTATTTT. It translates to CASSFSGVRTQYF.

The chain links TRBV5-4 to TRBJ2-1, with TRBD2 matching 9 bases. V gave up 4 bases and J gave up 5 bases; unmatched junction bases: 7. Germline CDR1 reads SGHNT; CDR2 reads YYREEE (reference sequence). The CDR3 extends over 15 amino acids. The CDR3 here is CASSIPTSGHNEQFF. CDR3 nucleotide sequence: TGTGCCAGCAGCATTCCTACTAGCGGGCACAATGAGCAGTTCTTC.

The chain carries TRBV28 and TRBJ2-3; 7 bases line up with TRBD1. V gave up 8 bases and J gave up 2 bases; unmatched junction bases: 7. The CDR3 covers 14 residues. Germline V gene data show CDR1 as MDHEN and CDR2 as SYDVKM. The CDR3 region is CASHGTALTDTQYF. The CDR3, as DNA: TGTGCCAGCCACGGGACAGCTCTCACAGATACGCAGTATTTT.

The CDR3: CASSPPWGLATNEQFF. In DNA form, the CDR3 reads TGTGCCAGCAGCCCTCCCTGGGGACTAGCGACCAATGAGCAGTTCTTC. The genes are TRBV9 and TRBJ2-1; 10 bases line up with TRBD2. With V trimmed by 4 bases and J by 6 bases, 10 bases remained unmatched. The length of the CDR3 is 16 residues. Germline assignment: CDR1 SGDLS and CDR2 YYNGEE.

V gene TRBV7-6 combines with J gene TRBJ2-7, with 9 bases aligning to TRBD2. Germline V gene lookup returns CDR1 SGHVS and CDR2 FNYEAQ. The CDR3 has 14 amino acids. V lost 4 bases, J lost 6 bases, and 7 bases stayed unmatched. CDR3 amino acids: CASSSLAGQSEQYF. The CDR3 region has the DNA TGTGCCAGCAGCTCCCTAGCGGGACAAAGCGAGCAGTACTTC.